This passage covers 27 T cell receptor beta chains from one sample sequenced in a study of Ad26.COV2.S vaccination and SARS-CoV-2 variants. Sample treatment: around 19 received Ad26.COV2.S at low or high dose, single or two shots; 5 received placebo; per-sample allocation not given. The investigators took samples on day 63 after the first vaccine or placebo injection. Profiling relied on immunoSEQ multiplex PCR, and the TCRdb table lists in-frame clones only, not all of them. The data contain 360,000 or so clones, around 90% of them seen just once; the ten biggest clones take up 3.4%. The specimen was peripheral blood, collected in a trial of Ad26.COV2.S vaccine versus placebo. The receptor set was obtained from a person aged 18 to 65 who received the Ad26.COV2.S COVID-19 vaccine or a placebo.

The chain is built from TRBV9 and TRBJ1-1, with D possibly TRBD1 on 5 matching bases. V was cut by 4 bases and J by 2 bases, with 15 bases left in between. In germline, CDR1 is SGDLS, CDR2 YYNGEE. The CDR3 has 15 amino acids. The CDR3: CASSPHRQTNTEAFF. CDR3 nucleotides: TGTGCCAGCAGCCCACACCGACAGACTAACACTGAAGCTTTCTTT.

The sample holds a few counts of this clone. CDR3: CASSQDQGAHGEKLFF. Written as DNA, the CDR3 is TGTGCCAGCAGCCAAGATCAAGGGGCCCACGGTGAAAAACTGTTTTTT. The rearrangement joins TRBV3-1 (or the pseudogene TRBV3-2) to TRBJ1-4, with D perhaps matching TRBD1 (5 bases). The CDR3 covers 16 residues. Deletions cut 0 bases from V and 7 bases from J, with 15 bases between. Germline loops: CDR1 LGHDT, CDR2 YNNKEL (reference sequence).

The chain combines TRBV27 with TRBJ1-1; 12 nucleotides align to TRBD1. Trimming removed 5 bases from V and 6 bases from J; junction bases left unmatched: 7. The CDR3 is 15 residues long. The germline V gene encodes CDR1 MNHEY and CDR2 SMNVEV (reference sequence). The CDR3 nucleotides are TGTGCCAGCAGTACCCCGGGACAGGGGGCACCTGAAGCTTTCTTT. It specifies CASSTPGQGAPEAFF.

The rearrangement uses TRBV5-6 and TRBJ1-2, with D unclear. In germline, CDR1 is SGHDT, CDR2 YYEEEE. There are 11 residues in the CDR3. V was shortened by 5 bases and J by 6 bases, with 8 bases between the two germline ends. The CDR3 spells CASSINDGYTF. The CDR3 DNA follows: TGTGCCAGCAGTATCAACGATGGCTACACCTTC. Full variable domain (missing parts from reference TRBV5-6 and TRBJ1-2): DAGVTQSPTHLIKTRGQQVTLRCSPKSGHDTVSWYQQALGQGPQFIFQYYEEEERQRGNFPDRFSGHQFPNYSSELNVNALLLGDSALYLCASSINDGYTFGSGTRLTVV.

The rearrangement joins TRBV6-2 or TRBV6-3 to TRBJ2-7; D possibly corresponds to TRBD1 (6 bases). This CDR3 has 13 amino acids. Looked up from germline, CDR1 is MNHEY and CDR2 is SVGEGT. V dropped 5 bases and J dropped 2 bases, with 10 bases sitting between them. The CDR3 region is CASSPTGPYEQYF. CDR3 nucleotides: TGTGCCAGCAGTCCGACAGGTCCCTACGAGCAGTACTTC.

This clone was observed once. The V gene is TRBV10-3, the J gene TRBJ1-1; D call uncertain. V was clipped by 8 bases and J by 4 bases, with 14 bases between them. Germline V gene data show CDR1 as ENHRY and CDR2 as SYGVKD. This CDR3 region has 13 residues. The CDR3, as DNA: TGTGCCATCCAGCGTGAGGTGGGCACTGAAGCTTTCTTT. Its translation: CAIQREVGTEAFF.

The chain joins TRBV10-3 to TRBJ1-5, with D unclear. The CDR3 runs 15 residues. Germline CDR1 is ENHRY and CDR2 is SYGVKD. The V and J ends lost 4 bases and 4 bases respectively, with 14 bases between them. CDR3 sequence (DNA): TGTGCCATCAGTGTCGGAGCGATCGGGAATCAGCCCCAGCATTTT. Encoded protein: CAISVGAIGNQPQHF.

The rearrangement joins TRBV7-3 to TRBJ2-1; D is unresolved. This CDR3 has 12 amino acids. In germline, CDR1 is SGHTA, CDR2 FQGTGA. Trimming stripped 6 bases from V and 6 bases from J, with 9 bases between. The CDR3 nucleotides are TGTGCCAGCAGTCCATTGGGCAATGAGCAGTTCTTC. Translating it yields CASSPLGNEQFF. Full variable domain (rest looked up from reference TRBV7-3 and TRBJ2-1): GAGVSQTPSNKVTEKGKYVELRCDPISGHTALYWYRQSLGQGPEFLIYFQGTGAADDSGLPNDRFFAVRPEGSVSTLKIQRTERGDSAVYLCASSPLGNEQFFGPGTRLTVL.

This clone was observed once. The V call is TRBV20-1, the J call TRBJ2-2; no clear D gene. Trimming shortened V by 6 bases and J by 1 base, and 3 bases separated the two germline ends. This CDR3 is 11 amino acids long. Germline-derived CDR1 and CDR2 are DFQATT and SNEGSKA (reference sequence). The CDR3 reads CSALNTGELFF. CDR3 DNA sequence: TGCAGTGCGTTGAACACCGGGGAGCTGTTTTTT.

The rearrangement links TRBV2 to TRBJ1-3, with a possible D match to TRBD1 (5 bases). Trimming removed 0 bases at V and 5 bases at J, with 14 bases between. The length of the CDR3 is 16 residues. Germline V gives CDR1 SNHLY, CDR2 FYNNEI. This CDR3 reads CASSEARGVDRNTIYF. CDR3 DNA sequence: TGTGCCAGCAGTGAAGCGCGGGGGGTAGATAGAAACACCATATATTTT.

The J gene is TRBJ1-2, the V gene TRBV10-2; no definite D call. The CDR3 loop spans 13 amino acids. V was shortened by 3 bases and J by 5 bases, with 10 bases between the two germline ends. Germline V gives CDR1 WSHSY, CDR2 SAAADI. CDR3: CASSEGRVYGYTF. The CDR3 DNA sequence: TGCGCCAGCAGTGAAGGCCGGGTGTATGGCTACACCTTC.

For the CDR3, the DNA is TGTGCCTGGAGGGGGACAGGGGCGACCTACGAGCAGTACTTC. The encoded protein is CAWRGTGATYEQYF. The chain couples TRBV30 to TRBJ2-7; 10 bases are a match to TRBD1. The V segment lost 3 bases and the J segment 2 bases; nucleotides outside the gene matches: 4. The germline CDR1 and CDR2 sequences are GTSNPN and SVGIG (reference sequence). The CDR3 loop spans 14 amino acids.

V gene TRBV2 combines with J gene TRBJ1-1; 10 bases align to TRBD1. Germline loops: CDR1 SNHLY, CDR2 FYNNEI. This CDR3 is 14 amino acids long. After removal of 8 bases from V and 3 bases from J, the junction contained 6 bases not matched to a gene. CDR3 DNA sequence: TGTGCCAGCCAAACCGGGACAGGGGACACTGAAGCTTTCTTT. It specifies CASQTGTGDTEAFF. The full variable domain, completed using reference TRBV2 and TRBJ1-1, is EPEVTQTPSHQVTQMGQEVILRCVPISNHLYFYWYRQILGQKVEFLVSFYNNEISEKSEIFDDQFSVERPDGSNFTLKIRSTKLEDSAMYFCASQTGTGDTEAFFGQGTRLTVV.

This rearrangement joins TRBV7-9 to TRBJ1-5, with D maybe TRBD1 (5 bases). Germline V lookup: CDR1 SEHNR, CDR2 FQNEAQ (reference sequence). The CDR3 is made up of 15 amino acids. The germline V and J ends were trimmed by 4 bases and 2 bases, with 12 bases remaining between them. The CDR3 bases are TGTGCCAGCAGCTCCCTCATAGGGGGCAATCAGCCCCAGCATTTT. Encoded protein: CASSSLIGGNQPQHF.

The count of this clone is one. The chain carries TRBV3-1 (or the pseudogene TRBV3-2) and TRBJ2-2; 7 bases match TRBD2. The CDR3 is 17 residues long. V lost 3 bases to trimming and J lost 3 bases; unmatched junction nucleotides: 10. Germline CDR1 and CDR2: LGHDT and YNNKEL (reference sequence). The CDR3 reads CASSHRLALTYTGELFF. Here the CDR3 DNA reads TGTGCCAGCAGCCACCGACTAGCCCTCACTTACACCGGGGAGCTGTTTTTT.

The rearrangement uses TRBV6-6 and TRBJ2-6; 11 positions match TRBD1. J lost 2 bases, V lost 5 bases, and 5 bases had no gene match. The CDR3 extends over 17 amino acids. In germline, CDR1 is MNHNY, CDR2 SVGAGI (reference sequence). For the CDR3, the DNA is TGTGCCAGCAGTCCGGACAGGGGGCTCCCTGGGGCCAACGTCCTGACTTTC. Its protein product is CASSPDRGLPGANVLTF.

The V and J genes are TRBV3-1 (or the pseudogene TRBV3-2) and TRBJ2-2; D possibly corresponds to TRBD1 (6 bases). V was trimmed by 4 bases and J by 6 bases, leaving 9 bases between them. Germline V CDR1 and CDR2: LGHDT, YNNKEL (reference sequence). CDR3 length: 13 residues. The DNA of the CDR3 is TGTGCCAGCAGCCCTACAGGGTCCGGGGAGCTGTTTTTT. Its protein product is CASSPTGSGELFF.

This sequence joins TRBV4-1 and TRBJ1-6; the D is unclear. V was clipped by 0 bases and J by 7 bases, with 10 bases between them. From germline, CDR1 is MGHRA and CDR2 YSYEKL. The CDR3 extends over 15 amino acids. CDR3 DNA sequence: TGCGCCAGCAGCCAAGAAAGCGACTTCAATTCACCCCTCCACTTT. It codes for CASSQESDFNSPLHF.

The rearrangement uses TRBV2 and TRBJ1-2; D not certain. V lost 3 bases and J 4 bases, leaving 9 bases between the germline ends. CDR3 length equals 13 residues. The germline gives CDR1 SNHLY, CDR2 FYNNEI. The CDR3 bases are TGTGCCAGCAGTGACATAGGGAGCTATGGCTACACCTTC. As protein: CASSDIGSYGYTF.

This clone turned up a few times. The rearrangement joins TRBV19 to TRBJ1-1; possible D gene TRBD1, 6 bases. The CDR3 extends over 14 amino acids. Germline values: CDR1 LNHDA, CDR2 SQIVND (reference sequence). Trimming left V 3 bases short and J 6 bases short, with 14 bases between. The CDR3 bases are TGTGCCAGTAGTATTACAGGGCGAGGCGCTGAAGCTTTCTTT. Encoded protein: CASSITGRGAEAFF.

This clone was counted a single time. The J gene is TRBJ1-1, the V gene TRBV6-5; 7 nucleotides agree with TRBD1. This CDR3 is 13 amino acids long. Germline-derived CDR1 and CDR2 are MNHEY and SVGAGI. V lost 7 bases, J lost 1 base, and 3 bases stayed unmatched. The CDR3 sequence: CASNYRGNTEAFF. DNA for the CDR3: TGTGCCAGCAACTACAGGGGGAACACTGAAGCTTTCTTT.

The chain links TRBV4-1 to TRBJ2-1; D may be TRBD1 or TRBD2 (6 bases each). The CDR3 runs to 13 residues. CDR1 is MGHRA, CDR2 YSYEKL, per germline. Trimming shortened V by 4 bases and J by 8 bases, and 12 bases separated the two germline ends. The CDR3 sequence is CASSRQEGYEQFF. The CDR3 coding sequence is TGCGCCAGCAGCCGACAGGAGGGTTATGAGCAGTTCTTC.

This chain uses TRBV20-1 with TRBJ2-7; D might be TRBD2 (6 bases). This CDR3 is built from 15 residues. The ends were cut back, 3 bases at V and 2 bases at J, with 17 bases in the middle. CDR1 is DFQATT and CDR2 is SNEGSKA in the germline V gene (reference sequence). The CDR3 DNA sequence: TGCAGTGCTAGTCCCCGGGGGAGAGTAACCTACGAGCAGTACTTC. As protein: CSASPRGRVTYEQYF.

This rearrangement joins TRBV19 to TRBJ2-1, with 11 bases aligning to TRBD2. CDR3 length equals 15 residues. V lost 8 bases and J lost 2; bases outside the gene matches: 5. The germline gives CDR1 LNHDA, CDR2 SQIVND (reference sequence). The CDR3, as DNA: TGTGCCAGTCAGGCTAGCGGGGGGCCCTACAATGAGCAGTTCTTC. It translates to CASQASGGPYNEQFF.

This rearrangement joins TRBV19 to TRBJ2-5; TRBD1 agrees at 12 bases. The CDR3 sequence is 17 residues long. Germline CDR1 and CDR2: LNHDA and SQIVND (reference sequence). J gave up 5 bases and V 3 bases, and 10 bases lay outside the gene matches. The CDR3 protein is CASSITPGTGGEETQYF. The CDR3 DNA is TGTGCCAGTAGTATCACTCCCGGGACAGGGGGCGAGGAGACCCAGTACTTC.

This clone showed up just a few times. The chain employs TRBV6-2 or TRBV6-3 and TRBJ1-3; 9 bases line up with TRBD1. CDR1 is MNHEY, CDR2 SVGEGT, per germline. The junction had 7 bases not matched to a gene; V was cut back by 5 bases and J by 2 bases. CDR3 size: 16 residues. CDR3 in amino acids: CASSLGTGRTGNTIYF. In DNA, the CDR3 is TGTGCCAGCAGTCTCGGGACAGGGCGGACTGGAAACACCATATATTTT.

The chain recombines TRBV5-4 with TRBJ2-3, with D perhaps TRBD2 (6 bases). Trimming removed 9 bases from V and 4 bases from J, with 12 bases in between. Germline V CDR1 and CDR2: SGHNT, YYREEE (reference sequence). This CDR3 has 12 amino acids. The CDR3 here is CATRPGADTQYF. CDR3 DNA: TGTGCCACGAGACCGGGGGCAGATACGCAGTATTTT.